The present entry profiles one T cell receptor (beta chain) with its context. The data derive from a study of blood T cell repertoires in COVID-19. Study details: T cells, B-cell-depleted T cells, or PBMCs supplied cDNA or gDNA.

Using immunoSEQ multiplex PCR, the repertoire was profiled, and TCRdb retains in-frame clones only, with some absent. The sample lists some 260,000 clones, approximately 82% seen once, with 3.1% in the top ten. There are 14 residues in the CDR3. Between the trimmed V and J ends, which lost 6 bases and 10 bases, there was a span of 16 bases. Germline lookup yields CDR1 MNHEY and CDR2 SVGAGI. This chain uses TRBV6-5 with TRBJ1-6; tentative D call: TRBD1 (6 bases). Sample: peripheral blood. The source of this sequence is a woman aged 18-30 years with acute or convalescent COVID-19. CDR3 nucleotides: TGTGCCAGCAGAACGACAGGTGCACACTCACCCCTCCACTTT. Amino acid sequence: CASRTTGAHSPLHF.